One and the same sample provided the 8 T cell receptor beta chains below, sequenced in a study of cytomegalovirus exposure and HLA in healthy donors. PCR was performed using 60 Vbeta and 13 Jbeta primers. Only in-frame clones appear in the TCRdb table, and some are missing; sequencing was by immunoSEQ multiplex PCR. The table records about 140,000 clones, 75% to 80% of them present only once. Material: PBMCs. The receptors derive from a man aged 25 to 40 in good health and CMV-seronegative.

V gene TRBV5-8 combines with J gene TRBJ2-7, with D possibly being TRBD2 (6 bases). V was pared by 5 bases and J by 3 bases, with 12 bases between. The germline gives CDR1 SGHTS, CDR2 YDEGEE. The CDR3 runs to 13 residues. DNA of the CDR3: TGTGCCAGCAGACTGTATAGCGGCTACGAGCAGTACTTC. Protein: CASRLYSGYEQYF. The variable domain in full, completed from reference TRBV5-8 and TRBJ2-7, reads EAGVTQSPTHLIKTRGQQATLRCSPISGHTSVYWYQQALGLGLQFLLWYDEGEERNRGNFPPRFSGRQFPNYSSELNVNALELEDSALYLCASRLYSGYEQYFGPGTRLTVT.

This sequence joins TRBV30 and TRBJ2-1; D call uncertain. The germline V and J ends were trimmed by 2 bases and 14 bases, with 19 bases remaining between them. The CDR3 runs 13 residues. Looked up from germline, CDR1 is GTSNPN and CDR2 is SVGIG (reference sequence). CDR3 sequence reads: CAWSLTTYGLKFF. In DNA, the CDR3 is TGTGCCTGGAGTCTAACTACCTACGGTTTAAAGTTCTTC. Supplemented by reference TRBV30 and TRBJ2-1, the full variable domain reads SQTIHQWPATLVQPVGSPLSLECTVEGTSNPNLYWYRQAAGRGLQLLFYSVGIGQISSEVPQNLSASRPQDRQFILSSKKLLLSDSGFYLCAWSLTTYGLKFFGPGTRLTVL.

In this sample, this clone turned up a few times. The V and J genes are TRBV6-6 and TRBJ2-1; 11 nucleotides line up with TRBD1. V lost 2 bases, J lost 7 bases, and 1 base stayed unmatched. This CDR3 spans 14 amino acids. Germline V gene sequence: CDR1 MNHNY, CDR2 SVGAGI (reference sequence). In nucleotides, the CDR3 is TGTGCCAGCAGTTACAGGGACAGGGGGAATGAGCAGTTCTTC. Translating it yields CASSYRDRGNEQFF.

This chain joins TRBV19 and TRBJ2-7, with 14 bases lining up with TRBD2. Germline CDR1 and CDR2: LNHDA and SQIVND (reference sequence). This CDR3 contains 16 residues. The junction had 12 bases not matched to a gene; V was cut back by 7 bases and J by 7 bases. The CDR3 sequence is CASTAGLAGGASEQYF. Written as DNA, the CDR3 is TGTGCCAGTACGGCCGGACTAGCGGGAGGAGCTTCTGAGCAGTACTTC.

V is TRBV11-2 and J is TRBJ1-1; 7 bases map to TRBD1. This CDR3 spans 16 amino acids. Losses at the gene ends were 1 base for V and 8 bases for J; bases not matched to a gene: 13. Germline V gene sequence: CDR1 SGHAT, CDR2 FQNNGV. The CDR3 spells CASSLVDPRDSVEAFF. The CDR3 DNA follows: TGTGCCAGCAGCTTAGTCGACCCGCGGGACAGCGTCGAAGCTTTCTTT.

This clone has a handful of counts. The junction shows a germline mismatch at one end, possibly a read error. V gene TRBV7-7 combines with J gene TRBJ2-5; 7 positions match TRBD1. CDR3 length: 15 residues. In germline, CDR1 is SSHAT, CDR2 FNYEAQ (reference sequence). This chain's CDR3 is CASSLSGTQGETQYF. In DNA form, the CDR3 reads TGTGCTAGCAGCTTATCCGGGACACAGGGGGAGACCCAGTACTTC.

The V and J genes are TRBV7-6 and TRBJ2-2, with 15 bases that match TRBD2. V lost 5 bases, J lost 5 bases, and 9 bases stayed unmatched. The CDR3 has 18 residues. Germline V gene data show CDR1 as SGHVS and CDR2 as FNYEAQ. CDR3 DNA: TGTGCCAGCAGCAAGATGGGACTAGCGGGAGGATATACCGGGGAGCTGTTTTTT. Protein product: CASSKMGLAGGYTGELFF.

This chain links TRBV5-1 with TRBJ2-5, with 7 bases aligning to TRBD2. Trimming removed 4 bases from V and 2 bases from J; junction bases left unmatched: 5. The CDR3 spans 14 residues. Germline V gene sequence: CDR1 SGHRS, CDR2 YFSETQ. The CDR3 nucleotides read TGCGCCAGCAGCAACGTAGCGGGTCAAGAGACCCAGTACTTC. Encoded protein: CASSNVAGQETQYF.